The rows below give T cell receptor beta chains drawn from one sample of a study of vaccination and CD4 T cells after COVID-19. Their recognized antigens are unknown. In TCRdb, the PCR reads were re-called with MiXCR into one record per CDR3 protein. The sample shows some 10,000 distinct CDR3 sequences, roughly 28% of them seen only once. Sequencing was carried out using CD4+ T cells from blood, cultured in vitro. Every receptor here comes from a human donor in good health. Both conserved end residues are part of each CDR3. A D gene is named only where the DNA matches it firmly. The size of a clone is reported for some rows only, either as once, few or many, or as a class for expanded clones.

abundance,v_gene,j_gene,d_gene,CDR3nt,CDR3aa
-,TRBV20-1,TRBJ2-1,TRBD2,TGCAGTGCTAGAGCCGCTAGCGGGAGATCCTACAATGAGCAGTTCTTC,CSARAASGRSYNEQFF
-,TRBV5-1,TRBJ1-5,TRBD1,TGCGCCAGCAGCTTCGGGACAGAGGGCAATCAGCCCCAGCATTTT,CASSFGTEGNQPQHF
-,TRBV20-1,TRBJ2-1,-,TGCAGTGTATCGTCGGGGTTGAGCTCCTACAATGAGCAGTTCTTC,CSVSSGLSSYNEQFF
few,TRBV20-1,TRBJ2-1,-,TGCAGTGCTAGAACCCCAGATGAGCAGTTCTTC,CSARTPDEQFF
-,TRBV25-1,TRBJ1-1,-,TGTGCCAGCAGTGAATGGTTGGCATCGTCGCGGGCTTTCTTT,CASSEWLASSRAFF
medium-sized,TRBV15,TRBJ1-6,TRBD1,TGTGCCACCGAATCCGGACAGGGGAATTCACCCCTCCACTTT,CATESGQGNSPLHF
few,TRBV19,TRBJ1-1,-,TGTGCCAGTAGTATTGGGCAGGGCACTGAAGCTTTCTTT,CASSIGQGTEAFF
medium-sized,TRBV10-3,TRBJ2-3,TRBD1,TGTGCCATCAGGAAGGGACAGGGCTTGGGAGATACGCAGTATTTT,CAIRKGQGLGDTQYF
medium-sized,TRBV6-5,TRBJ1-1,TRBD1,TGTGCCAGCAGTTACTCCCGGGCAGGGGGCCCGGTCACTGAAGCTTTCTTT,CASSYSRAGGPVTEAFF
-,TRBV30,TRBJ2-1,-,TGTGCCTGGAGCCCCCAACTAGGAGCATACAATGAGCAGTTCTTC,CAWSPQLGAYNEQFF
-,TRBV20-1,TRBJ2-6,-,TGCAGTGCCCGGGTCCAGGGCCTCTCTGGGGCCAACGTCCTGACTTTC,CSARVQGLSGANVLTF
few,TRBV11-3,TRBJ2-2,-,TGTGCCAGCAGCCACGACACCGGGGAGCTGTTTTTT,CASSHDTGELFF
-,TRBV6-1,TRBJ2-5,-,TGTGCCAGCAGAGGGACGGAGGAGACCCAGTACTTC,CASRGTEETQYF
few,TRBV7-2,TRBJ2-3,TRBD1,TGTGCCAGCAGCTTAGCCTCGGCGCAGGGGGCCGCAGATACGCAGTATTTT,CASSLASAQGAADTQYF
-,TRBV4-3,TRBJ1-5,TRBD1,TGCGCCAGCAGCCCGACAGGGCATAGCAATCAGCCCCAGCATTTT,CASSPTGHSNQPQHF
-,TRBV30,TRBJ1-2,-,TGTGCCTGGAGTCCGACTTTGAACGGCTACACCTTC,CAWSPTLNGYTF
medium-sized,TRBV20-1,TRBJ2-3,TRBD2,TGCAGTGCTAGGGTGCTAGCGGGAGGATCATGGGATACGCAGTATTTT,CSARVLAGGSWDTQYF
few,TRBV24-1,TRBJ2-5,TRBD2,TGTGCCACCAGTGATTTCGGACTAGCGGGAGATGGGACCCAGTACTTC,CATSDFGLAGDGTQYF
-,TRBV5-1,TRBJ2-2,-,TGCGCCAGCAGCACCCTAACCGGGACCCCCGGGGAGCTGTTTTTT,CASSTLTGTPGELFF
few,TRBV6-5,TRBJ2-7,TRBD1,TGTGCCAGCAGTTACCGGCCGGGACAGGACGCCTACGAGCAGTACTTC,CASSYRPGQDAYEQYF
few,TRBV7-3,TRBJ1-2,-,TGTGCCAGCAGCTTAAGGCCGGGGAGGGGGGAGGCGAGAGAGGGCTACACCTTC,CASSLRPGRGEAREGYTF
-,TRBV7-6,TRBJ1-1,-,TGTGCCAGCAGCGACGGTCCGGGGCAAAGGACTGAAGCTTTCTTT,CASSDGPGQRTEAFF
-,TRBV2,TRBJ1-1,-,TGTGCCAGCAGCCCCGGATGGACTGAAGCTTTCTTT,CASSPGWTEAFF
-,TRBV5-1,TRBJ2-3,-,TGCGCCAGCAGCGGCGGCTCGGCGGCTACGCAGTATTTT,CASSGGSAATQYF
-,TRBV5-4,TRBJ2-1,TRBD2,TGTGCCAGCAGCTTGGTAGGTAGCGGGAGGTTCAATGAGCAGTTCTTC,CASSLVGSGRFNEQFF
-,TRBV27,TRBJ2-1,TRBD2,TGTGCCAGCAGTTTAGGGACTAGCGGGAGGTCCTACAATGAGCAGTTCTTC,CASSLGTSGRSYNEQFF
few,TRBV24-1,TRBJ2-7,-,TGTGCCACCAGTGGACCGGATCCCCCCGTTCGGAAAGCGGGCGCCCCTTTC,CATSGPDPPVRKAGAPF
-,TRBV6-2/TRBV6-3,TRBJ2-5,TRBD2,TGTGCCAGCAGTTACTCGAAGCGGGGGGTAGAGACCCAGTACTTC,CASSYSKRGVETQYF
-,TRBV20-1,TRBJ2-4,-,TGCAGTGCTAGGTCAGGGGTCAAAAACATTCAGTACTTC,CSARSGVKNIQYF
-,TRBV7-9,TRBJ2-1,TRBD2,TGTGCCAGCAGCTTAAGGGTAGCGGGGCCCTGGGATGAGCAGTTCTTC,CASSLRVAGPWDEQFF
-,TRBV25-1,TRBJ1-6,-,TGTGCCAGCAGTGATACCGGGCAGGGGAATTCACCCCTCCACTTT,CASSDTGQGNSPLHF
-,TRBV6-1,TRBJ2-3,TRBD1,TGTGCCAGCAGTGAAGTGACAGGGGGACCAGATACGCAGTATTTT,CASSEVTGGPDTQYF
few,TRBV2,TRBJ1-1,-,TGTGCCAGCAGGGTCGGCTGGTTGGAGACTGAAGCTTTCTTT,CASRVGWLETEAFF
few,TRBV20-1,TRBJ1-1,-,TGCAGTGCTACAAACGGACAGACGAACACTGAAGCTTTCTTT,CSATNGQTNTEAFF
-,TRBV19,TRBJ2-2,-,TGTGCCAGTAGTAGTACCAGAGTGAACACCGGGGAGCTGTTTTTT,CASSSTRVNTGELFF
-,TRBV7-8,TRBJ2-6,-,TGTGCCAGCAGCTTGGACAGTACTGGGGCCAACGTCCTGACTTTC,CASSLDSTGANVLTF
few,TRBV28,TRBJ2-3,TRBD1,TGTGCGGCCGGGACAGGGACAGATACGCAGTATTTT,CAAGTGTDTQYF
few,TRBV20-1,TRBJ2-2,-,TGCAGTGCTACCCGACAGGCTAGAACCGGGGAGCTGTTTTTT,CSATRQARTGELFF
-,TRBV6-2/TRBV6-3,TRBJ1-2,-,TGTGCCAGCAGTCTTGACAGGAATGGCTACACCTTC,CASSLDRNGYTF
few,TRBV28,TRBJ1-1,-,TGTGCCAGCAGTTCCCGATGGGGGCAGGGGAACACTGAAGCTTTCTTT,CASSSRWGQGNTEAFF
-,TRBV28,TRBJ1-5,-,TGTGCCAGCAGCTCGGGACCGGGCAATCAGCCCCAGCATTTT,CASSSGPGNQPQHF
few,TRBV27,TRBJ2-3,-,TGTGCCAGCAGGATGGATCTATATAGCACAGATACGCAGTATTTT,CASRMDLYSTDTQYF
-,TRBV6-1,TRBJ1-6,-,TGTGCCAGTCGGGGGGGTGTGGAGAATTCACCCCTCCACTTT,CASRGGVENSPLHF
medium-sized,TRBV15,TRBJ1-5,-,TGTGCCACCAGCAGCTCAACTTTGTATGGGGAGGGCAATCAGCCCCAGCATTTT,CATSSSTLYGEGNQPQHF
-,TRBV20-1,TRBJ2-3,-,TGCAGTGCTAGAGATTACCAGCGGACAGATACGCAGTATTTT,CSARDYQRTDTQYF
medium-sized,TRBV15,TRBJ1-2,-,TGTGCCACCAGCCCGAAAGAGGGGTCCGACTATGGCTACACCTTC,CATSPKEGSDYGYTF
few,TRBV29-1,TRBJ1-2,-,TGCAGCCCACCCTGCGCGGGGAGAGGCTACACCTTC,CSPPCAGRGYTF
-,TRBV20-1,TRBJ2-2,-,TGCAGTGCCGCGGGACATCCCCTCAACACCGGGGAGCTGTTTTTT,CSAAGHPLNTGELFF
-,TRBV11-2,TRBJ1-1,TRBD1,TGTGCCAGCAGTTGGGAACAGGGGTACACTGAAGCTTTCTTT,CASSWEQGYTEAFF
-,TRBV19,TRBJ2-5,-,TGTGCCAGTAGTTCCGGCCGGCAATTATTGGAGACCCAGTACTTC,CASSSGRQLLETQYF
-,TRBV27,TRBJ2-7,TRBD2,TGTGCCAGCAGTTCCCTTCCGGGACTAGCGGGAGCTCAGGAGCAGTACTTC,CASSSLPGLAGAQEQYF
few,TRBV6-2/TRBV6-3,TRBJ2-2,-,TGTGCCAGCAGTCAAGACACCGGGGAGCTGTTTTTT,CASSQDTGELFF
-,TRBV6-2/TRBV6-3,TRBJ1-5,TRBD1,TGTGCCAGCAGAAAGGGACAGGGTAGCAATCAGCCCCAGCATTTT,CASRKGQGSNQPQHF
-,TRBV20-1,TRBJ1-6,-,TGCAGTGCTAGAGACCCAAAGGCCCTCCCTTCACCCCCCCACTTT,CSARDPKALPSPPHF
-,TRBV30,TRBJ1-1,-,TGTGCCTGGAGTCTGATCCGTGAAGCTTTCTTT,CAWSLIREAFF
-,TRBV6-2/TRBV6-3,TRBJ1-2,TRBD1,TGTGCCAGCAGTTACCATCAGGGGGGCTATGGCTACACCTTC,CASSYHQGGYGYTF
-,TRBV4-2,TRBJ2-3,TRBD2,TGTGCCAGCAGCCAAGAACCAGCGGGAGGCACAGATACGCAGTATTTT,CASSQEPAGGTDTQYF
-,TRBV29-1,TRBJ2-7,-,TGCAGCGGCCACCTAGGCGCGGGCGAGCAGTACTTC,CSGHLGAGEQYF
-,TRBV7-8,TRBJ2-3,-,TGTGCCGGCAGCCCCCCCCGCGCGGATACGCAGTATTTT,CAGSPPRADTQYF
-,TRBV7-2,TRBJ2-1,TRBD2,TGTGCCAGCAGCTTTTCTCTAGCGGGAGGGGGGAATGAGCAGTTCTTC,CASSFSLAGGGNEQFF